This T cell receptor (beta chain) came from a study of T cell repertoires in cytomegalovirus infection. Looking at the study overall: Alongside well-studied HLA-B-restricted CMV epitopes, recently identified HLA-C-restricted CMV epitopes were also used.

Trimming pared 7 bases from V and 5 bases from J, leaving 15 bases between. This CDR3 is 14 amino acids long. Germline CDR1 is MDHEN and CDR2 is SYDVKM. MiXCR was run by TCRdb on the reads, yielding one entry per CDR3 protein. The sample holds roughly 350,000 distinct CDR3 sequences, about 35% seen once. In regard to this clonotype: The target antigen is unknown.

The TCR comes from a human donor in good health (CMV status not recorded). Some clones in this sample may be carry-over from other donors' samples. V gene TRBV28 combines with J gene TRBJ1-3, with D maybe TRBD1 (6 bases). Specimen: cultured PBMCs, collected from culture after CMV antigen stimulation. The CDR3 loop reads CASIESRGRNTIYF. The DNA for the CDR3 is TGTGCCAGCATCGAGTCCAGGGGACGAAACACCATATATTTT.